These 10 T cell receptor beta chains originate from one sample sequenced in a study of early T cells in non-severe SARS-CoV-2 infection. TCRdb passed the 5' RACE reads through MiXCR, listing each CDR3 protein once. The sample holds tens of thousands of distinct CDR3 sequences, approximately 10% seen once. This specimen was whole blood, taken at baseline. All receptors derive from an adult who was a healthcare worker with PCR-confirmed SARS-CoV-2 infection or an uninfected control (not recorded which).

The chain couples TRBV14 to TRBJ1-2; 7 bases match TRBD1. The CDR3 runs 17 residues. V dropped 6 bases and J dropped 0; count of bases not matched to a gene: 13. Germline V gene sequence: CDR1 SGHDN, CDR2 FVKESK. CDR3 residues: CASRAQGEKGTNYGYTF. Here the CDR3 DNA reads TGTGCCAGCAGAGCTCAGGGGGAGAAAGGCACTAACTATGGCTACACCTTC.

This clonotype was counted between two and nine times. The gene calls are TRBV10-3 and TRBJ2-2, with unresolved D. This CDR3 spans 15 amino acids. The germline CDR1 and CDR2 sequences are ENHRY and SYGVKD. V lost 2 bases, J lost 1 base, and 8 bases lay in between. CDR3 nucleotides: TGTGCCATCAGTGAGCCCGGTATGAACACCGGGGAGCTGTTTTTT. Its translation is CAISEPGMNTGELFF.

As regards this clonotype: Its ends do not fully match the called genes, so a read error is possible. The chain combines TRBV7-7 with TRBJ2-3; D tentatively fits TRBD1 or TRBD2 (5 bases each). Germline CDR1 reads SSHAT; CDR2 reads FNYEAQ (reference sequence). This CDR3 comprises 13 residues. In nucleotides, the CDR3 is TGTGCTAGCAGTAGGGACAGCACAGATACGCAGTATTTT. It is translated as CASSRDSTDTQYF.

This clonotype was picked up one time. A read error may be the cause here, since a much bigger clone is one base away. This chain joins TRBV27 and TRBJ2-6; D is undetermined. V was clipped by 3 bases and J by 2 bases, with 5 bases between them. Germline-derived CDR1 and CDR2 are MNHEY and SMNVEV (reference sequence). The CDR3 extends over 14 amino acids. As DNA, the CDR3 is TGTGCCAGCAGTTTCAACACTGGGGCCAACGTCCTGACTTTC. Translated: CASSFNTGANVLTF.

As regards this clonotype: Possible read error: a much larger clone is one base away. The chain is built from TRBV5-1 and TRBJ2-3; 9 bases map to TRBD2. After removal of 4 bases from V and 6 bases from J, the junction contained 12 bases not matched to a gene. In germline, CDR1 is SGHRS, CDR2 YFSETQ. The CDR3 runs to 16 residues. CDR3 amino acids: CASSPQQRLAADTQYF. CDR3 DNA: TGCGCCAGCAGCCCCCAGCAGAGACTAGCGGCTGATACGCAGTATTTT.

In its sample, this clonotype was seen a few times. The V gene is TRBV18, the J gene TRBJ2-5; 7 bases agree with TRBD2. The CDR3 length is 15 residues. Trimming cost V 4 bases and J 2 bases; bases outside gene matches: 7. Germline V gene sequence: CDR1 KGHSH, CDR2 LQKENI. The CDR3 DNA follows: TGTGCCAGCTCACGAGCGGTGCGGGGGCAAGAGACCCAGTACTTC. It yields the protein CASSRAVRGQETQYF.

This clonotype was seen many times. J is TRBJ2-7 and V is TRBV10-2, with 10 bases lining up with TRBD1. The CDR3 is made up of 13 amino acids. The germline V gene encodes CDR1 WSHSY and CDR2 SAAADI. Trimming at V came to 8 bases and at J to 5 bases, leaving 6 bases not matched to a gene. Here the CDR3 reads CASSGTGVHEQYF. The CDR3 nucleotides read TGCGCCAGCTCCGGGACAGGGGTCCACGAGCAGTACTTC.

V usage is TRBV18 and J usage is TRBJ1-2, with TRBD1 matching 9 bases. CDR1 is KGHSH, CDR2 LQKENI, per germline. Trimming took 3 bases from V and 2 from J; bases not matched to a gene: 1. The length of the CDR3 is 14 residues. The CDR3 here is CASSPDRGNYGYTF. CDR3 sequence (DNA): TGTGCCAGCTCACCTGACAGGGGGAACTATGGCTACACCTTC.

This clonotype was picked up a small number of times. The genes are TRBV3-1 and TRBJ2-3; D may correspond to TRBD1 or TRBD2 (6 bases each). The CDR3 consists of 15 residues. Germline CDR1 LGHDT, CDR2 YNNKEL (reference sequence). V lost 6 bases and J lost 0, with 13 bases in between. This CDR3 is CASSQRGPSTDTQYF. CDR3 DNA sequence: TGTGCCAGCAGTCAACGGGGGCCCAGCACAGATACGCAGTATTTT.

This clonotype was recorded a few times. The rearrangement joins TRBV5-1 to TRBJ1-1; D is unclear. The CDR3 totals 14 residues. The ends were cut back, 0 bases at V and 2 bases at J, with 8 bases in the middle. CDR1 and CDR2 from the germline V gene are SGHRS and YFSETQ. CDR3 sequence reads: CASSLELINTEAFF. CDR3 nucleotides: TGCGCCAGCAGCTTGGAACTGATAAACACTGAAGCTTTCTTT.